Following are 5 T cell receptor beta chains from one sample sequenced in a study of T cell clusters in autoimmune cytopenias. TRB rearrangements were amplified by touch-down multiplex PCR with mixed TRB-A/B primers. TCRdb reanalyzed the multiplex PCR reads, giving one entry per CDR3 protein sequence and no DNA. Recorded for this sample: nearly 900 distinct CDR3 sequences. Roughly 40,000 genome equivalents of blood DNA were amplified for TRB. The data were also submitted as part of a second study, on T cell repertoires in aging, cancer and after chemotherapy.

Sequencing used peripheral blood. Every receptor here comes from a human donor with chronic lymphocytic leukemia.

V gene TRBV5-4 combines with J gene TRBJ2-2; no DNA is available, so the TRBD1 call from TCRdb remains unchecked. Germline V gives CDR1 SGHNT, CDR2 YYREEE (reference sequence). This CDR3 region has 14 residues. This chain's CDR3 is CASSGLQGAGELFF.

Considering frequency, this clonotype is medium-sized. The chain links TRBV6-6 to TRBJ2-7; TCRdb selects TRBD1, and the lack of DNA leaves this call unchecked. CDR3 length equals 15 residues. Germline CDR1 is MNHNY and CDR2 is SVGAGI (reference sequence). CDR3 amino acids: CASSPRQGAAYEQYF.

Measured by frequency, this clonotype is medium-sized (0.01 to 0.1%). The chain links TRBV12-3 or TRBV12-4 to TRBJ1-1; TCRdb's D gene call, TRBD1, goes unchecked for lack of DNA. This CDR3 is built from 15 residues. The CDR3 region is CASSLAGGGYTEAFF.

In terms of frequency, this clonotype is medium-sized (0.01 to 0.1%). V usage is TRBV6-4 and J usage is TRBJ2-2. Germline-derived CDR1 and CDR2 are MRHNA and SNTAGT. This CDR3 region has 13 residues. This chain's CDR3 is CASSDRDTGELFF.

This clonotype is identified as medium-sized from frequency. The gene calls are TRBV24-1 and TRBJ2-3. Germline CDR1 KGHDR, CDR2 SFDVKD. The length of the CDR3 is 13 residues. The CDR3 spells CPSSTVWTDTQYF.